This note documents a single T cell receptor (beta chain) sequence. Its antigen remains unidentified. These data originate in a study of graft-versus-host responses after intestinal transplantation. The CDR3 sequence is 16 residues long. The V and J ends lost 2 bases and 2 bases respectively, with 10 bases between them. CDR1 SGHDN and CDR2 FVKESK come from the germline V gene. The data were produced by immunoSEQ multiplex PCR, yet TCRdb's version contains in-frame clones alone and is incomplete. The sample yields 25,000 to 35,000 clones, about 85% seen once. Study results and limitations: GvH clones surfaced in recipient marrow, some emerging earlier in ileum or blood. Some patients had graft-donor T cell macrochimerism. In their allografts, the ratios of graft-versus-host to host-versus-graft T cell clones were high. The study associated peak circulating GvH clone levels with early post-transplant HvG declines.

The receptor was derived from a human patient who received an intestinal transplant, so some T cells may come from the graft donor. Here the sequenced sample was PBMCs, taken nearly 470 days after intestinal transplantation. This chain joins TRBV14 and TRBJ1-6, with D possibly matching TRBD1 (6 bases). The CDR3 DNA reads as TGTGCCAGCAGCCAAAGGGACACCACCTATAATTCACCCCTCCACTTT. This sequence encodes CASSQRDTTYNSPLHF.